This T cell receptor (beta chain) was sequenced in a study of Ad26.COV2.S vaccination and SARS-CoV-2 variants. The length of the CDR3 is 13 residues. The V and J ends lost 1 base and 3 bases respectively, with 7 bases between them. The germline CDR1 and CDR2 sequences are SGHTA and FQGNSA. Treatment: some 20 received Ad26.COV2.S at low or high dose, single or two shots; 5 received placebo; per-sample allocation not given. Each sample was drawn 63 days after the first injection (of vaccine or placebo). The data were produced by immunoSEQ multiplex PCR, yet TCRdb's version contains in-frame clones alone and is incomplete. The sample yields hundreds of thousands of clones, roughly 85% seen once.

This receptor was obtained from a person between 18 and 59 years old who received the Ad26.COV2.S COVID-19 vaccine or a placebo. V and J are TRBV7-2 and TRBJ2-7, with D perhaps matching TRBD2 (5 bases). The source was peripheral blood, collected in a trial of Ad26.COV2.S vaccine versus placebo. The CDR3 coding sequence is TGTGCCAGCAGCTTAGGACTAAACTACGAGCAGTACTTC. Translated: CASSLGLNYEQYF. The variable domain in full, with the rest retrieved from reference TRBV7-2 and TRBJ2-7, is GAGVSQSPSNKVTEKGKDVELRCDPISGHTALYWYRQSLGQGLEFLIYFQGNSAPDKSGLPSDRFSAERTGGSVSTLTIQRTQQEDSAVYLCASSLGLNYEQYFGPGTRLTVT.